A single sample is the source of the 9 T cell receptor beta chains below, sequenced in a study of shared clonotypes between healthy human individuals (dated by TCRdb to about 2020). CD8 naive samples consisted of CD45RO-negative cells that were positively selected for CCR7, yielding a CD45RA+CCR7+ population without TemRA cells. The library was obtained by the immunoSEQ multiplex PCR assay. The table was pulled from immuneACCESS by TCRdb, which kept in-frame rearrangements only. Such tables lose some clones; where checked, under half of the loss comes from unresolved V genes, and the rest has no known cause. The sample profile shows about 2,100,000 clones; 85% to 95% of them were found once. Approximately 1.7% of the sample belongs to the ten largest clones. The material sequenced was naive CD8+ T cells from PBMCs. The cell subset or site label on this specimen signifies: CD45RA+CCR7+. The origin of the receptors is a man aged 18-30 years in good health. Some clones in this sample may be carry-over from other donors' samples.

This clone was seen only a few times. The chain couples TRBV27 to TRBJ2-7; D unclear. In germline, CDR1 is MNHEY, CDR2 SMNVEV (reference sequence). The CDR3 spans 13 residues. V lost 5 bases and J 0 bases, leaving 8 bases between the germline ends. This chain's CDR3 is CASSVGYSYEQYF. DNA for the CDR3: TGTGCCAGCAGTGTAGGGTACTCCTACGAGCAGTACTTC.

The rearrangement joins TRBV11-2 to TRBJ2-1; D not resolved. This CDR3 spans 15 amino acids. Per the germline V gene, CDR1 is SGHAT and CDR2 is FQNNGV. Trimming took off 7 bases at V and 0 bases at J, with 13 bases between the two ends. The CDR3 is CASTGRLSSYNEQFF. The CDR3 nucleotides are TGTGCCAGCACTGGGCGGCTGAGCTCCTACAATGAGCAGTTCTTC. Looking up the rest from reference TRBV11-2 and TRBJ2-1 gives the full variable domain: EAGVAQSPRYKIIEKRQSVAFWCNPISGHATLYWYQQILGQGPKLLIQFQNNGVVDDSQLPKDRFSAERLKGVDSTLKIQPAKLEDSAVYLCASTGRLSSYNEQFFGPGTRLTVL.

The rearrangement links TRBV5-1 to TRBJ2-1, with 12 bases matching TRBD2. Germline CDR1 is SGHRS and CDR2 is YFSETQ. The CDR3 has 16 residues. The trim removed 4 bases at V and 7 bases at J, leaving 9 bases unmatched. The CDR3 protein is CASSLELAGGSNEQFF. The CDR3 nucleotides are TGCGCCAGCAGCCTCGAGCTAGCGGGAGGGAGTAATGAGCAGTTCTTC. The complete variable domain, with remaining parts taken from reference TRBV5-1 and TRBJ2-1, reads KAGVTQTPRYLIKTRGQQVTLSCSPISGHRSVSWYQQTPGQGLQFLFEYFSETQRNKGNFPGRFSGRQFSNSRSEMNVSTLELGDSALYLCASSLELAGGSNEQFFGPGTRLTVL.

CDR3 DNA sequence: TGTGCCAGCAGCCCAGATGTCGGGGGCGAGCAGTACTTC. Translating gives CASSPDVGGEQYF. V and J are TRBV7-3 and TRBJ2-7; D may be TRBD2 (6 bases). Trimming left V 5 bases short and J 6 bases short, with 14 bases between. The CDR3 contains 13 residues. Germline CDR1 is SGHTA and CDR2 is FQGTGA.

V is TRBV6-4 and J is TRBJ2-5; D is perhaps TRBD2 (5 bases). The CDR3 consists of 13 residues. The V end was cut by 6 bases, the J end by 7 bases, with 15 bases between. Germline V gene data show CDR1 as MRHNA and CDR2 as SNTAGT. The CDR3 region has the DNA TGTGCCAGCAGCCAGCCGTGTCGGGGGACCCAGTACTTC. As protein: CASSQPCRGTQYF.

The rearrangement joins TRBV29-1 to TRBJ1-1; D perhaps matches TRBD1 (6 bases). The CDR3 has 14 amino acids. The germline V gene encodes CDR1 SQVTM and CDR2 ANQGSEA. CDR3 protein: CSIMGGPADTEAFF. Here the CDR3 DNA reads TGCTCCATCATGGGGGGGCCGGCGGACACTGAAGCTTTCTTT. The complete variable domain, with remaining parts taken from reference TRBV29-1 and TRBJ1-1, reads SAVISQKPSRDICQRGTSLTIQCQVDSQVTMMFWYRQQPGQSLTLIATANQGSEATYESGFVIDKFPISRPNLTFSTLTVSNMSPEDSSIYLCSIMGGPADTEAFFGQGTRLTVV.

As to this clone: This sample includes further DNA sequences coding for the same CDR3. The rearrangement joins TRBV28 to TRBJ1-1; 7 bases are a match to TRBD1. The CDR3 covers 14 residues. CDR1 is MDHEN and CDR2 is SYDVKM in the germline V gene. V was pared by 2 bases and J by 1 base, with 1 base of the junction left unmatched. The CDR3 region is CASSLTGENTEAFF. The CDR3 region has the DNA TGTGCCAGCAGTTTAACAGGGGAGAACACTGAAGCTTTCTTT.

The rearrangement uses TRBV4-1 and TRBJ2-7; the D gene is possibly TRBD1 (5 bases). CDR1 and CDR2 (germline): MGHRA, YSYEKL. The ends were cut back, 0 bases at V and 3 bases at J, with 12 bases in the middle. The CDR3 contains 15 residues. The CDR3 DNA is TGCGCCAGCAGCCAAGAAGGCAGGGCCAACTACGAGCAGTACTTC. Translated, it gives CASSQEGRANYEQYF.

This chain uses TRBV12-5 with TRBJ2-7; D ambiguous. Per the germline V gene, CDR1 is LGHNT and CDR2 is FRNRAP. Trimming removed 6 bases from V and 2 bases from J, with 8 bases in between. The CDR3 runs to 12 residues. As DNA, the CDR3 is TGTGCTAGTGGGCCCGGGCCCTACGAGCAGTACTTC. This translates into CASGPGPYEQYF.